A selection of T cell receptor beta chains follows, all from one sample in a study of T-cell memory formation after mild COVID-19. TCRdb itself ran the 5' RACE reads through MiXCR, one entry per CDR3 protein. The sample lists about 430,000 distinct CDR3 sequences; about 24% were seen once. The sample was PBMCs or a T cell subset sorted from them (not recorded which). These receptors all stem from an adult woman who had mild COVID-19 (a few samples of this study predate the infection). Cell type and time point are not known. Each CDR3 is given with its conserved first and last residue. A D gene is named only where the DNA matches it firmly. Clone size is stated in some rows and not others, as once, few, many or a class when expanded.

TRBV4-1	TRBD2	TRBJ2-2	-	CASSHVRGFGTGELFF	TGCGCCAGCAGCCATGTGCGGGGGTTTGGCACCGGGGAGCTGTTTTTT
TRBV24-1	TRBD2	TRBJ2-7	-	CATSDRLAGVPEQYF	TGTGCCACCAGTGACAGACTAGCGGGAGTTCCCGAGCAGTACTTC
TRBV4-2	TRBD2	TRBJ2-1	few	CASSQDGLAGGNEQFF	TGTGCCAGCAGCCAAGATGGGCTAGCGGGAGGCAATGAGCAGTTCTTC
TRBV7-3	-	TRBJ2-1	few	CASSRHEADNEQFF	TGTGCCAGCAGCCGACACGAGGCCGACAATGAGCAGTTCTTC
TRBV5-1	TRBD2	TRBJ2-7	many	CASSLGPSGRSYEQYF	TGCGCCAGCAGCTTGGGTCCTAGCGGGCGATCTTACGAGCAGTACTTC
TRBV7-3	TRBD2	TRBJ2-1	-	CASSLPFSAGGLDEQFF	TGTGCCAGCAGCTTACCGTTTTCAGCGGGAGGTTTAGATGAGCAGTTCTTC
TRBV4-2	TRBD1	TRBJ1-1	-	CASSDRTGDTEAFF	TGTGCCAGCAGCGATCGGACAGGGGACACTGAAGCTTTCTTT
TRBV24-1	-	TRBJ2-5	-	CATSGTPQETQYF	TGTGCCACCAGTGGAACGCCACAAGAGACCCAGTACTTC
TRBV7-2	-	TRBJ2-5	few	CASSLALGGRRETQYF	TGTGCCAGCAGCTTAGCGCTCGGGGGGCGCCGGGAGACCCAGTACTTC
TRBV5-1	TRBD2	TRBJ2-3	-	CASGLAGGPDTQYF	TGCGCCAGCGGACTAGCGGGGGGGCCAGATACGCAGTATTTT
TRBV4-2	TRBD2	TRBJ2-4	few	CASRLLGGGAAKNIQYF	TGTGCCAGCAGACTTCTAGGCGGGGGGGCCGCCAAAAACATTCAGTACTTC
TRBV2	TRBD1	TRBJ2-6	few	CASSSRQGSGANVLTF	TGTGCCAGCAGTAGTCGACAGGGCTCTGGGGCCAACGTCCTGACTTTC
TRBV5-1	-	TRBJ2-1	-	CASRWTTSYNEQFF	TGCGCCAGCAGATGGACTACCTCCTACAATGAGCAGTTCTTC
TRBV5-5	TRBD2	TRBJ2-3	-	CASSFLADTDTQYF	TGTGCCAGCAGCTTCCTAGCGGACACAGATACGCAGTATTTT
TRBV12-3/TRBV12-4	-	TRBJ2-7	-	CASSTMTGHGVGHEQYF	TGTGCCAGCAGTACGATGACGGGACACGGGGTGGGGCACGAGCAGTACTTC
TRBV2	TRBD1	TRBJ1-6	-	CASSQGTGVSPLHF	TGTGCCAGCAGCCAAGGGACAGGGGTTTCACCCCTCCACTTT
TRBV1	-	TRBJ2-7	few	CTSSPDWKGPVHEQYF	TGCACCAGCAGCCCGGACTGGAAGGGGCCTGTGCACGAGCAGTACTTC
TRBV3-1	-	TRBJ1-5	few	CASSYHFSNQPQHF	TGTGCCAGCAGCTATCACTTTAGCAATCAGCCCCAGCATTTT
TRBV5-1	TRBD1	TRBJ1-1	-	CASSLASGTVNIEAFF	TGCGCCAGCAGCTTGGCGTCCGGGACAGTCAACATTGAAGCTTTCTTT
TRBV29-1	-	TRBJ2-2	-	CSVEVGTGANTGELFF	TGCAGCGTTGAAGTTGGGACTGGAGCGAACACCGGGGAGCTGTTTTTT
TRBV12-3/TRBV12-4	TRBD2	TRBJ2-1	-	CASSWGGTSGGSLGSYNEQFF	TGTGCCAGCAGTTGGGGAGGGACTAGCGGGGGGTCCCTGGGGTCCTACAATGAGCAGTTCTTC
TRBV19	TRBD1	TRBJ2-7	-	CASSWATGGPSYEQYF	TGTGCCAGCAGTTGGGCCACAGGGGGCCCTTCCTACGAGCAGTACTTC
TRBV2	TRBD2	TRBJ2-3	once	CASSPPAGEGDTQYF	TGTGCCAGCAGCCCCCCAGCGGGAGAAGGTGATACGCAGTATTTT